The clone carrying this TCR beta chain was recorded only once. Antigen unknown. The sample is drawn from a study of human versus mouse CDR3 diversity and MHC coevolution. Naive CD4 T cells, CD45RO-negative and CD62L-positive, were flow-sorted from PBMCs. The method was immunoSEQ multiplex PCR; TCRdb's version includes in-frame clones alone and lacks a portion of them. The sample records fewer than 80,000 clones, 85% to 95% being singletons. This CDR3 is built from 14 residues. After removal of 5 bases from V and 9 bases from J, the junction contained 12 bases not matched to a gene. Germline CDR1 reads SGHTA; CDR2 reads FQGNSA. Study observations and caveats: Clonal inequality was lowest in two of the three human donors.

The sequencing input was naive CD4+ T cells from blood. Subset meaning: CD45RO-negative CD62L-positive naive CD4 T cells. The chain uses TRBV7-2 and TRBJ1-2, with 7 bases identical to TRBD1. This TCR came from a person aged 30-69 years in good health. The CDR3 spells CASSPTRQGLSYTF. CDR3 sequence (DNA): TGTGCCAGCAGCCCGACCCGACAGGGTCTTAGCTACACCTTC.